The T cell receptor (beta chain) described here comes from a study of beta chain features in type 1 diabetes. Broader study findings: More deletions and fewer insertions at VDJ junctions were seen in type 1 diabetes patients. In all four CD4+ subsets, TCRB CDR3 length was significantly, moderately reduced in type 1 diabetes. Cells with high TCR expression could be over-represented by cDNA sequencing.

Germline CDR1 is SEHNR and CDR2 is FQNEAQ (reference sequence). Trimming took 3 bases from V and 4 from J, leaving 12 bases between them. The CDR3 is 15 amino acids. Reverse transcribing all isolated RNA meant expressed TCRB transcripts were sequenced. Repertoires were generated with immunoSEQ multiplex PCR, while TCRdb's copy carries only in-frame clones and drops some. The table shows a few hundred thousand clones, with roughly an eighth occurring only once. A note on this clone: As yet, its antigen is unknown.

This sequence joins TRBV7-9 and TRBJ1-4; D may be TRBD1 (6 bases). What was sequenced was naive CD4+ T cells from blood. The source of this sequence is a woman under 30 with type 1 diabetes. The CDR3 region has the DNA TGTGCCAGCAGCTTGCTCGGACAGAGTAATGAAAAACTGTTTTTT. It encodes CASSLLGQSNEKLFF.